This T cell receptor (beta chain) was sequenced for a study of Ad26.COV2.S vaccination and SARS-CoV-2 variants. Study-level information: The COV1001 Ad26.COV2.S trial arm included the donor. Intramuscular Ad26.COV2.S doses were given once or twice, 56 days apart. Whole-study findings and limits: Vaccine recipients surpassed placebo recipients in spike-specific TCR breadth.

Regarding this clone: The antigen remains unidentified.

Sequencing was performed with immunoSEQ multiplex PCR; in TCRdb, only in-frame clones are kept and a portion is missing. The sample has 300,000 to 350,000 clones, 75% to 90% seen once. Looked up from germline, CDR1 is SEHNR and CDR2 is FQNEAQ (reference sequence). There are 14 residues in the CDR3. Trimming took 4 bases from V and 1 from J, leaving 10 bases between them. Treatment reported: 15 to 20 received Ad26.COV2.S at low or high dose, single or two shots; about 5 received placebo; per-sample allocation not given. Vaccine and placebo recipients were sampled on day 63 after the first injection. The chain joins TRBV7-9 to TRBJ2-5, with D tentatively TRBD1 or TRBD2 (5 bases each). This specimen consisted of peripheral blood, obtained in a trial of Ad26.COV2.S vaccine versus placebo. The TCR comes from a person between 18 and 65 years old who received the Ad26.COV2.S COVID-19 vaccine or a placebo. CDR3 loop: CASSWGGGQETQYF. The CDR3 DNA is TGTGCCAGCAGCTGGGGTGGGGGCCAAGAGACCCAGTACTTC.